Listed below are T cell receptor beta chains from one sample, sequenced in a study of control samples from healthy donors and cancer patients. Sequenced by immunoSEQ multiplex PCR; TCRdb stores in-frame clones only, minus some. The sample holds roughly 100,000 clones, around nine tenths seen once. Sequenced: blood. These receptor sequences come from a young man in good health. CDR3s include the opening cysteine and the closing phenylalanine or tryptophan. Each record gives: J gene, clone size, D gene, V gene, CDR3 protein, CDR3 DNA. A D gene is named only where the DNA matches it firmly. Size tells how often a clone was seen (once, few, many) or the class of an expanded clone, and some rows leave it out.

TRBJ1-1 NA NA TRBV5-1 CASMKRENTEAFF TGCGCCAGCATGAAACGAGAGAACACTGAAGCTTTCTTT
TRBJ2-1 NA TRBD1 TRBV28 CASQGTASYNEQFF TGTGCCAGCCAGGGGACAGCGAGCTACAATGAGCAGTTCTTC
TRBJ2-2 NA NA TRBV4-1 CASSLEAGRNPGELFF TGCGCCAGCAGCCTTGAGGCCGGAAGGAATCCCGGGGAGCTGTTTTTT
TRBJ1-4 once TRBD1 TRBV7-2 CASSLALGTGDEKLFF TGTGCCAGCAGCTTAGCGCTGGGGACAGGGGATGAAAAACTGTTTTTT
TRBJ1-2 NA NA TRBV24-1 CATSDLVREGAGAGYTF TGTGCCACCAGTGATTTGGTCCGGGAAGGGGCCGGGGCTGGCTACACCTTC
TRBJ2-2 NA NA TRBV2 CASSASSANTGELFF TGTGCCAGCAGTGCGTCCTCAGCGAACACCGGGGAGCTGTTTTTT
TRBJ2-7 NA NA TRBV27 CASSPSSEKYEQYF TGTGCCAGCAGTCCCTCCTCCGAGAAATACGAGCAGTACTTC
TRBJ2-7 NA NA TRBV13 CASSLGVTAYEQYF TGTGCCAGCAGCTTAGGAGTGACAGCCTACGAGCAGTACTTC
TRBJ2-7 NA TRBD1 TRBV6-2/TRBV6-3 CASSLRDRDYEQYF TGTGCCAGCAGCCTCCGGGACAGAGACTACGAGCAGTACTTC
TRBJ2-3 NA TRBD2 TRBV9 CASSVAGTSGSRDTQYF TGTGCCAGCAGCGTAGCCGGGACTAGCGGGAGTAGAGATACGCAGTATTTT
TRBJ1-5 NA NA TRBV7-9 CASSPHPQPQHF TGTGCCAGCAGCCCCCACCCTCAGCCCCAGCATTTT
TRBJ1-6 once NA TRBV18 CASSGDQASPLHF TGTGCCAGCTCAGGGGACCAGGCTTCACCCCTCCACTTT
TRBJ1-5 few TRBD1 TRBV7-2 CASSLGQGAGNQPQHF TGTGCCAGCAGCCTAGGACAGGGGGCGGGCAATCAGCCCCAGCATTTT
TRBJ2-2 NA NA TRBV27 CASSFGTDTGELFF TGTGCCAGCAGTTTTGGTACGGACACCGGGGAGCTGTTTTTT
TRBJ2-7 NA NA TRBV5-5 CASSLIRDRNEQYF TGTGCCAGCAGCCTAATCAGGGACCGGAACGAGCAGTACTTC
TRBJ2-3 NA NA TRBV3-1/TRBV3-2 CASSQDWEAASTDTQYF TGTGCCAGCAGCCAAGACTGGGAAGCGGCTAGCACAGATACGCAGTATTTT
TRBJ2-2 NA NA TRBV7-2 CASSPLGNTGELFF TGTGCCAGCAGCCCGCTTGGGAACACCGGGGAGCTGTTTTTT
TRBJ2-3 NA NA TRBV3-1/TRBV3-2 CASSQGPELRDTQYF TGTGCCAGCAGCCAAGGCCCGGAACTCAGAGATACGCAGTATTTT
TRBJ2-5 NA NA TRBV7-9 CASSLRVGGPYQETQYF TGTGCCAGCAGCTTGAGAGTGGGGGGACCGTACCAAGAGACCCAGTACTTC
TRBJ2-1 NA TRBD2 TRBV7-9 CASSPGASGIYNEQFF TGTGCCAGCAGCCCCGGAGCCAGCGGGATCTACAATGAGCAGTTCTTC
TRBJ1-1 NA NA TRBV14 CASSQVRASEAFF TGTGCCAGCAGCCAAGTCAGGGCCAGCGAAGCTTTCTTT
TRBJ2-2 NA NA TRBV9 CASSVVRGTGELFF TGTGCCAGCAGCGTAGTGCGAGGCACCGGGGAGCTGTTTTTT
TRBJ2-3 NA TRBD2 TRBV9 CASSAGGAGTDTQYF TGTGCCAGCAGCGCCGGGGGGGCTGGCACAGATACGCAGTATTTT
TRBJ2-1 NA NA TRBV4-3 CASSQELVNEQFF TGCGCCAGCAGCCAAGAATTGGTCAATGAGCAGTTCTTC
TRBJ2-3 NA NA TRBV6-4 CASSDSDTQYF TGTGCCAGCAGTGACTCAGATACGCAGTATTTT
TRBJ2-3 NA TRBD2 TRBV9 CASSEGLAGGPTDTQYF TGTGCCAGCAGCGAGGGACTAGCGGGGGGACCCACAGATACGCAGTATTTT
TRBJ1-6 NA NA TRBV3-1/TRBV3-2 CASSQVALGRTEDDSPLHF TGTGCCAGCAGCCAAGTCGCCCTAGGTCGGACAGAAGATGATTCACCCCTCCACTTT
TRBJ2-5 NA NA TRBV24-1 CATSDPGGVETQYF TGTGCCACCAGTGATCCAGGGGGGGTCGAGACCCAGTACTTC
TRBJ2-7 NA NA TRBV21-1 CASSKWCSARSDYEQYF TGTGCCAGCAGCAAATGGTGTAGCGCGCGTTCAGACTACGAGCAGTACTTC
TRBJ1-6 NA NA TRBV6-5 CASSSLRGGGSPLHF TGTGCCAGCAGTTCCCTTCGCGGAGGCGGTTCACCCCTCCACTTT
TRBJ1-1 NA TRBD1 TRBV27 CASSLSGTGSEKAFF TGTGCCAGCAGTTTATCCGGGACAGGGTCGGAAAAAGCTTTCTTT
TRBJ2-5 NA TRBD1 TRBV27 CASSAPPGQGAKTQYF TGTGCCAGCAGTGCCCCCCCCGGGCAGGGGGCGAAGACCCAGTACTTC
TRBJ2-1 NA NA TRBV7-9 CASSRAAEYNEQFF TGTGCCAGCAGCCGAGCGGCGGAATACAATGAGCAGTTCTTC
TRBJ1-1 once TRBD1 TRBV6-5 CASSFKGQGRTEAFF TGTGCCAGCAGTTTCAAGGGACAGGGGAGAACTGAAGCTTTCTTT
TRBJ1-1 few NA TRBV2 CATGGGGGETEAFF TGTGCCACGGGGGGTGGAGGGGGAGAAACTGAAGCTTTCTTT
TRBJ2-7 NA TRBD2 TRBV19 CASSGRARSYEQYF TGTGCCAGTAGCGGGAGGGCCAGGTCCTACGAGCAGTACTTC
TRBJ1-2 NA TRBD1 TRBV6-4 CASSDNPGQGYGYTF TGTGCCAGCAGTGATAATCCGGGACAGGGGTATGGCTACACCTTC
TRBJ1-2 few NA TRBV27 CASSSNTVYGYTF TGTGCCAGCAGTTCAAATACAGTCTATGGCTACACCTTC
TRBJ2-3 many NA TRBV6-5 CASTRNGGGPDTQYF TGTGCCAGCACGAGGAATGGGGGAGGCCCAGATACGCAGTATTTT
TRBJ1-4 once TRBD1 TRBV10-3 CAISAPGQRRKLFF TGTGCCATCAGTGCTCCGGGACAGCGGAGAAAACTGTTTTTT
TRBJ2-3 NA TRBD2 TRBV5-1 CASSHGTSGEDTQYF TGCGCCAGCAGCCACGGGACTAGCGGAGAAGATACGCAGTATTTT
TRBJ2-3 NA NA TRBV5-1 CASSLDGGRGVGTQYF TGCGCCAGCAGCTTGGACGGGGGGCGCGGTGTCGGTACGCAGTATTTT
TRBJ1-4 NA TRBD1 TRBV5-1 CASSNPGTVGEKLFF TGCGCCAGCTCCAACCCCGGGACAGTCGGAGAAAAACTGTTTTTT
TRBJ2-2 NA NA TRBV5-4 CASSPRGGTGELFF TGTGCCAGCAGCCCCAGGGGGGGCACCGGGGAGCTGTTTTTT
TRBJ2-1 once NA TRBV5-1 CASSLTQGGLDEQFF TGCGCCAGCAGCTTGACACAGGGAGGTTTGGATGAGCAGTTCTTC
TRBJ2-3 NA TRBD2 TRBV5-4 CASSGGAGDTQYF TGTGCCAGTAGCGGGGGGGCGGGGGATACGCAGTATTTT